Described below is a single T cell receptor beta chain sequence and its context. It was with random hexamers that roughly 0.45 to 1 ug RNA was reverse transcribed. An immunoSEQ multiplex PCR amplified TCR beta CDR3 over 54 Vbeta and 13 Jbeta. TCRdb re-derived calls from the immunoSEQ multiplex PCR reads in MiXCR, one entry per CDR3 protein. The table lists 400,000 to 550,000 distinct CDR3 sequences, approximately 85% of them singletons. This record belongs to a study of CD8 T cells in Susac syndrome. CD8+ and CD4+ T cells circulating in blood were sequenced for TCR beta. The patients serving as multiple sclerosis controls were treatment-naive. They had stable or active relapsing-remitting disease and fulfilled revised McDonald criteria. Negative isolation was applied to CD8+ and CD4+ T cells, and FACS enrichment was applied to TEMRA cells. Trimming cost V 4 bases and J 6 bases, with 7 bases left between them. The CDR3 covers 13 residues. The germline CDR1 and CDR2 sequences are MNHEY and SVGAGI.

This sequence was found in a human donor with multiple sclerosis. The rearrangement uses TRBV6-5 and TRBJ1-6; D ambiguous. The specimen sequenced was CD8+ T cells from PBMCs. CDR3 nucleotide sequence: TGTGCCAGCAGTTTCTCCCTTAATTCACCCCTCCACTTT. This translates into CASSFSLNSPLHF.